One and the same sample provided the 9 T cell receptor beta chains below, sequenced in a study of blood T cells in healthy people across ages. A second PCR, run for about 7 to 12 cycles, used a sample-barcoded 5' primer plus a J-beta primer mix. TCRdb used MiXCR to reprocess the 5' RACE reads, holding one entry per CDR3 protein. There are over 1,500,000 distinct CDR3 sequences in the sample; roughly 52% occur only once, and 2% to 2.5% lies in the top ten. Material: blood. Receptors originate from a woman aged 40 to 55 in good health.

The chain employs TRBV20-1 and TRBJ1-2; no firm D call. The V gene lost 6 bases and the J gene lost 0 bases, with 8 bases spanning the gap. From germline, CDR1 is DFQATT and CDR2 SNEGSKA (reference sequence). The CDR3 totals 12 residues. As DNA, the CDR3 is TGCAGTGCCGACGGATCTAACTATGGCTACACCTTC. It encodes CSADGSNYGYTF.

Of note for this clonotype: At one end, the junction sequence differs from germline, possibly due to a read error. This chain uses TRBV12-3 or TRBV12-4 with TRBJ2-3, with 8 bases aligning to TRBD1. The CDR3 loop spans 16 amino acids. The CDR3 nucleotides read TGTACCAGCAGTTTAAACAGGGGGGTAGCCACAGATACGCAGTATTTT. Translating gives CTSSLNRGVATDTQYF.

The chain employs TRBV6-5 and TRBJ1-4, with 9 bases that match TRBD1. Germline CDR1 and CDR2: MNHEY and SVGAGI. This CDR3 has 14 amino acids. The V and J ends lost 5 bases and 8 bases, in that order; junction bases with no gene match: 6. The CDR3 nucleotides are TGTGCCAGCAGTCCGACAGGGGGGGACGAAAAACTGTTTTTT. Protein sequence: CASSPTGGDEKLFF.

This clonotype has just a few counts. This chain joins TRBV5-8 and TRBJ2-5; weak D call: TRBD1 (6 bases). Per germline, CDR1 SGHTS and CDR2 YDEGEE. This CDR3 is 14 amino acids long. Trimming pared 5 bases from V and 1 base from J, leaving 12 bases between. The CDR3 region has the DNA TGTGCCAGCAGAAACTACAGGGCCCAAGAGACCCAGTACTTC. The encoded protein is CASRNYRAQETQYF.

This clonotype was found a few times. The V gene is TRBV5-1, the J gene TRBJ2-5, with D possibly TRBD1 on 6 matching bases. The CDR3 sequence is 14 residues long. Trimming shortened V by 3 bases and J by 2 bases, and 11 bases separated the two germline ends. From germline, CDR1 is SGHRS and CDR2 YFSETQ. CDR3 sequence: CASSSRQDQETQYF. As DNA, the CDR3 is TGCGCCAGCAGCTCCAGACAGGATCAAGAGACCCAGTACTTC.

The genes are TRBV11-3 and TRBJ2-5; 7 bases fit TRBD2. Germline CDR1 reads SGHNT; CDR2 reads YENEEA. With V trimmed by 5 bases and J by 1 base, 7 bases remained unmatched. The CDR3 is 15 amino acids. CDR3 nucleotide sequence: TGTGCCAGCAGCCGACTAGCACGGATCCAAGAGACCCAGTACTTC. Amino acid sequence: CASSRLARIQETQYF.

This clonotype was counted a few times. The J gene is TRBJ2-7, the V gene TRBV7-2, with D perhaps TRBD2 (5 bases). CDR1 SGHTA and CDR2 FQGNSA come from the germline V gene. Between the trimmed V and J ends, which lost 5 bases and 2 bases, there was a span of 10 bases. This CDR3 comprises 13 residues. The CDR3 region is CASSRSVPYEQYF. CDR3 bases: TGTGCCAGCAGCCGTAGCGTCCCCTACGAGCAGTACTTC.

This CDR3 reads CSARNGLAGYQETQYF. In DNA form, the CDR3 reads TGCAGTGCTAGAAACGGACTAGCGGGATACCAAGAGACCCAGTACTTC. V gene TRBV20-1 combines with J gene TRBJ2-5; TRBD2 matches 12 bases. CDR3 size: 16 residues. With 2 bases clipped from V and 0 bases from J, the junction kept 4 bases outside the gene matches. Germline V gene data show CDR1 as DFQATT and CDR2 as SNEGSKA (reference sequence).

The chain has TRBV4-2 and TRBJ2-3, with D unclear. This CDR3 spans 17 amino acids. The germline gives CDR1 LGHNA, CDR2 YNFKEQ. Trimming removed 0 bases at V and 3 bases at J, with 16 bases between. CDR3 region: CASSQDTAFADTDTQYF. For the CDR3, the DNA is TGTGCCAGCAGCCAAGATACGGCTTTCGCGGATACAGATACGCAGTATTTT.